This is a list of T cell receptor beta chains from one sample in a study of blood T cell repertoires in COVID-19. The repertoire was sequenced with immunoSEQ multiplex PCR; TCRdb's copy has only in-frame clones and lacks some. The sample lists under 450,000 clones, approximately 90% occurring once. Material: peripheral blood. The receptor set was obtained from a woman aged 50 to 60 with COVID-19, enrolled during active disease. Both conserved end residues are part of each CDR3. The D gene is left open where the match is weak. Size tells how often a clone was seen (once, few, many) or the class of an expanded clone, and some rows leave it out.

>TRBJ2-5|TRBV5-1|NA|NA
TGCGCCAGCAGCCACGGGACGGAGGGAGAGACCCAGTACTTC
CASSHGTEGETQYF
>TRBJ1-5|TRBV27|NA|NA
TGTGCCAGCAGTTCGGAGGATCAGCCCCAGCATTTT
CASSSEDQPQHF
>TRBJ1-2|TRBV6-1|NA|TRBD1
TGTGCCAGCAGTGAAGCGGGACAGCCAATATATGGCTACACCTTC
CASSEAGQPIYGYTF
>TRBJ1-2|TRBV12-3/TRBV12-4|NA|TRBD1
TGTGCCAGCAGTCCAGACAGGGTCTATGGCTACACCTTC
CASSPDRVYGYTF
>TRBJ1-1|TRBV2|NA|TRBD1
TGTGCCAGCAGGGCGACAGGGTGGACTGAAGCTTTCTTT
CASRATGWTEAFF
>TRBJ1-4|TRBV7-2|NA|TRBD1
TGTGCCAGCAGCCTCGAATCGGGACAGGGAGGTGAAAAACTGTTTTTT
CASSLESGQGGEKLFF
>TRBJ1-1|TRBV10-2|NA|NA
TGCGCCAGCGTGGAGCAGGGGATAGGAAGCACTGAAGCTTTCTTT
CASVEQGIGSTEAFF
>TRBJ1-6|TRBV6-5|NA|NA
TGTGCCAGCCTCCGGGGGGAGAGGGATTCACCCCTCCACTTT
CASLRGERDSPLHF
>TRBJ2-7|TRBV6-6|NA|NA
TGTGCCAGCACCCAGTACAGTGAGACCTACGAGCAGTACTTC
CASTQYSETYEQYF
>TRBJ2-7|TRBV9|NA|NA
TGTGCCAGCAGCGTAGCTCCAGGGCCTGCCTACGAGCAGTACTTC
CASSVAPGPAYEQYF
>TRBJ2-3|TRBV18|NA|NA
TGTGCCAGCTCACCTATAACAGGGCAAGCAGATACGCAGTATTTT
CASSPITGQADTQYF
>TRBJ1-1|TRBV5-1|NA|NA
TGCGCCAGCAGCAGTAGGCGACAGAACACTGAAGCTTTCTTT
CASSSRRQNTEAFF
>TRBJ1-6|TRBV18|NA|NA
TGTGCCAGCTCCCGCGTTCGGGAGGATTATAATTCACCCCTCCACTTT
CASSRVREDYNSPLHF
>TRBJ1-5|TRBV5-6|NA|NA
TGTGCCAGCAGCACAGGTAGCAATCAGCCCCAGCATTTT
CASSTGSNQPQHF
>TRBJ1-2|TRBV5-6|NA|NA
TGTGCCAGCAGATTGGACGGGGGGCGTGGCTACACCTTC
CASRLDGGRGYTF
>TRBJ2-3|TRBV24-1|NA|NA
TGTGCCACCTCGGAGGGCACAGATACGCAGTATTTT
CATSEGTDTQYF
>TRBJ1-1|TRBV28|NA|NA
TGTGCCAGCAGTTTGGGGGGACCGAACACTGAAGCTTTCTTT
CASSLGGPNTEAFF
>TRBJ2-1|TRBV3-1/TRBV3-2|NA|NA
TGTGCCAGCAGCCAAGAGCAGGTCGGTGAGCAGTTCTTC
CASSQEQVGEQFF
>TRBJ2-1|TRBV11-2|NA|TRBD2
TGTGCCAGCAGCTTGGGACTAGTAAATGAGCAGTTCTTC
CASSLGLVNEQFF
>TRBJ1-6|TRBV7-9|NA|NA
TGTGCCAGCACCACCATGACACCGAGTAATTCACCCCTCCACTTT
CASTTMTPSNSPLHF
>TRBJ1-1|TRBV30|NA|NA
TGTGCCTGGAGTCGACAGGACACTGAAGCTTTCTTT
CAWSRQDTEAFF
>TRBJ1-6|TRBV30|NA|NA
TGTGCCTGGACCAACGGTACCTATAATTCACCCCTCCACTTT
CAWTNGTYNSPLHF
>TRBJ1-1|TRBV27|once|NA
TGTGCCAGCAGATCGTACACTGAAGCTTTCTTT
CASRSYTEAFF
>TRBJ1-1|TRBV6-5|NA|TRBD1
TGTGCCAGCAGGGGGGGACAGGGTAAGAAAGCTTTCTTT
CASRGGQGKKAFF
>TRBJ2-7|TRBV2|NA|TRBD2
TGTGCCAGCAGCGTAGCGGGGGGCAATTACGAGCAGTACTTC
CASSVAGGNYEQYF
>TRBJ1-1|TRBV6-1|few|TRBD1
TGTGCCAGCAGTGAAGCGGGACAGGTGACTGAAGCTTTCTTT
CASSEAGQVTEAFF
>TRBJ2-7|TRBV5-4|NA|NA
TGTGCCAGCAGCTTCAGAGAGGGCGGTCCTGCCTACGAGCAGTACTTC
CASSFREGGPAYEQYF
>TRBJ1-2|TRBV19|NA|TRBD1
TGTGCCAGTAGTCGTGGACAGGGACATGGCTACACCTTC
CASSRGQGHGYTF
>TRBJ1-4|TRBV2|NA|TRBD1
TGTGCCAGCACCTCAACATCGGGACAGGCTAATGAAAAACTGTTTTTT
CASTSTSGQANEKLFF
>TRBJ1-2|TRBV4-1|NA|TRBD1
TGCGCCAGCAGCCAAGAAAAGTCGGACAGGGACTATGGCTACACCTTC
CASSQEKSDRDYGYTF
>TRBJ2-3|TRBV7-3|NA|TRBD2
TGTGCCAGCAGCTTCCAACCGGGACTAGCACGGTATTTT
CASSFQPGLARYF